The 29 T cell receptor beta chains reported below all come from one sample, sequenced in a study of blood T cell repertoires in COVID-19. The assay was immunoSEQ multiplex PCR, and TCRdb's table has in-frame clones only and misses some. The sample shows 90,000 to 100,000 clones, nearly 90% of them seen only once. Specimen: peripheral blood. The receptors stem from a man between 65 and 85 years old with acute or convalescent COVID-19.

The rearrangement uses TRBV6-4 and TRBJ2-5; the match to TRBD2 covers 11 bases. Looked up from germline, CDR1 is MRHNA and CDR2 is SNTAGT. CDR3 length equals 15 residues. Trimming removed 8 bases from V and 9 bases from J; junction bases left unmatched: 14. CDR3 protein: CASPGRCSGGGSQYF. CDR3 sequence (DNA): TGTGCCAGCCCAGGTAGGTGTAGCGGGGGGGGTTCCCAGTACTTC.

This sequence joins TRBV6-2 or TRBV6-3 and TRBJ1-3; 8 bases are shared with TRBD1. V dropped 5 bases and J dropped 0; count of bases not matched to a gene: 12. The germline gives CDR1 MNHEY, CDR2 SVGEGT. This CDR3 comprises 18 residues. The chain's CDR3 is CASSKLRQGIGSGNTIYF. The DNA of the CDR3 is TGTGCCAGCAGTAAACTGCGACAGGGGATCGGCTCTGGAAACACCATATATTTT.

The chain couples TRBV5-8 to TRBJ1-2; D ambiguous. Germline CDR1 and CDR2: SGHTS and YDEGEE. The V gene lost 0 bases and the J gene lost 7 bases, with 16 bases spanning the gap. This CDR3 contains 15 residues. Here the CDR3 reads CASSLGPRTRGGYTF. Here the CDR3 DNA reads TGTGCCAGCAGCTTGGGACCCCGAACGCGGGGTGGCTACACCTTC.

This clone was detected once. This chain links TRBV10-3 with TRBJ2-3; 10 positions agree with TRBD2. The length of the CDR3 is 15 residues. Germline CDR1 reads ENHRY; CDR2 reads SYGVKD. V gave up 7 bases and J gave up 4 bases; unmatched junction bases: 8. Here the CDR3 reads CAIKWASGGADTQYF. Written as DNA, the CDR3 is TGTGCCATCAAGTGGGCGAGCGGGGGGGCAGATACGCAGTATTTT.

The chain couples TRBV9 to TRBJ1-3; TRBD1 is a possible D gene (5 bases). CDR1 and CDR2 (germline): SGDLS, YYNGEE. The CDR3 is 13 amino acids. V lost 6 bases to trimming and J lost 3 bases, with 10 bases between them. In DNA form, the CDR3 reads TGTGCCAGCACGGAGGGGAATGGAAACACCATATATTTT. It yields the protein CASTEGNGNTIYF.

The chain links TRBV29-1 to TRBJ2-5; weak D call: TRBD1 (5 bases). There are 13 residues in the CDR3. Germline V gene data show CDR1 as SQVTM and CDR2 as ANQGSEA. Trimming shortened V by 4 bases and J by 5 bases, and 14 bases separated the two germline ends. The CDR3 region is CSVGVRVKETQYF. The CDR3 DNA is TGCAGCGTTGGTGTCAGGGTGAAGGAGACCCAGTACTTC.

The genes are TRBV14 and TRBJ2-7; D may be TRBD2 (6 bases). Germline V lookup: CDR1 SGHDN, CDR2 FVKESK. V shed 4 bases and J shed 7 bases, with 11 bases lying between them. The CDR3 is 12 amino acids. The CDR3 DNA sequence: TGTGCCAGCAGCCTATCGGGAGTGGAGCAGTACGTC. Translating it yields CASSLSGVEQYV.

This sequence joins TRBV19 and TRBJ2-2; 11 positions match TRBD1. Germline-derived CDR1 and CDR2 are LNHDA and SQIVND (reference sequence). The V segment lost 6 bases and the J segment 4 bases; nucleotides outside the gene matches: 1. CDR3 length: 14 amino acids. Here the CDR3 DNA reads TGTGCCAGTAGCGGACAGGGGGCCACCGGGGAGCTGTTTTTT. It specifies CASSGQGATGELFF. The whole variable domain, remainder taken from reference TRBV19 and TRBJ2-2, is DGGITQSPKYLFRKEGQNVTLSCEQNLNHDAMYWYRQDPGQGLRLIYYSQIVNDFQKGDIAEGYSVSREKKESFPLTVTSAQKNPTAFYLCASSGQGATGELFFGEGSRLTVL.

The chain recombines TRBV12-3 or TRBV12-4 with TRBJ1-2; no definite D call. Between the trimmed V and J ends, which lost 6 bases and 11 bases, there was a span of 16 bases. The CDR3 loop spans 12 amino acids. Here the CDR3 reads CASSPGSEYYTF. CDR3 DNA sequence: TGTGCCAGCAGCCCCGGCAGCGAATATTACACCTTC.

The CDR3, as DNA: TGTGCCAGTAGTAGGGACCGGGACAGGGTAAATGAGCAGTTCTTC. Protein product: CASSRDRDRVNEQFF. The chain employs TRBV19 and TRBJ2-1; 9 bases line up with TRBD1. CDR1 and CDR2 (germline): LNHDA, SQIVND (reference sequence). This CDR3 region has 15 residues. V lost 4 bases to trimming and J lost 7 bases; unmatched junction nucleotides: 8.

V gene TRBV5-1 combines with J gene TRBJ1-3; no clear D. Germline CDR1 SGHRS, CDR2 YFSETQ. Trimming cost V 0 bases and J 0 bases, with 10 bases left between them. The CDR3 length is 16 residues. The CDR3 spells CASSLANRASGNTIYF. CDR3 nucleotide sequence: TGCGCCAGCAGCTTGGCCAACAGAGCCTCTGGAAACACCATATATTTT.

CDR3 amino acids: CASSPLDRVMNGYTF. CDR3 sequence (DNA): TGTGCCAGCAGCCCACTGGACAGGGTTATGAATGGCTACACCTTC. The V and J genes are TRBV11-2 and TRBJ1-2; 8 bases fit TRBD1. The CDR3 covers 15 residues. Per the germline V gene, CDR1 is SGHAT and CDR2 is FQNNGV. V lost 5 bases to trimming and J lost 6 bases; unmatched junction nucleotides: 11.

The gene calls are TRBV5-4 and TRBJ1-1; the D is unclear. The CDR3 is made up of 12 amino acids. The germline V and J ends were trimmed by 3 bases and 8 bases, with 11 bases remaining between them. CDR1 and CDR2 from the germline V gene are SGHNT and YYREEE (reference sequence). The CDR3 region has the DNA TGTGCCAGCAGCTCGGAGGCCTCCGAAGCTTTCTTT. Amino acids: CASSSEASEAFF.

Concerning this clone: This sample also contains other DNA sequences that code for the same CDR3. The chain employs TRBV5-4 and TRBJ2-6, with D hard to call. Germline V CDR1 and CDR2: SGHNT, YYREEE (reference sequence). Trimming stripped 7 bases from V and 1 base from J, with 6 bases between. This CDR3 contains 13 residues. The CDR3: CASSRSGANVLTF. The CDR3 nucleotides are TGTGCCAGCTCGCGATCTGGGGCCAACGTCCTGACTTTC.

The V gene is TRBV19, the J gene TRBJ1-2; 8 nucleotides match TRBD1. V gave up 5 bases and J gave up 3 bases; unmatched junction bases: 5. CDR3 size: 14 residues. Per the germline V gene, CDR1 is LNHDA and CDR2 is SQIVND (reference sequence). CDR3 DNA sequence: TGTGCCAGTAGTCCGGGACAGGACCACTATGGCTACACCTTC. Amino acid sequence: CASSPGQDHYGYTF.

This chain joins TRBV6-6 and TRBJ2-1; 10 bases fit TRBD1. V lost 7 bases to trimming and J lost 9 bases; unmatched junction nucleotides: 15. Germline CDR1 is MNHNY and CDR2 is SVGAGI (reference sequence). The CDR3 contains 16 residues. In DNA, the CDR3 is TGTGCCAGCAACATCGGGACAGGGGTTTCCGTTGTTGAGCAGTTCTTC. The encoded protein is CASNIGTGVSVVEQFF.

The chain is built from TRBV27 and TRBJ2-1; 11 nucleotides align to TRBD1. The germline CDR1 and CDR2 sequences are MNHEY and SMNVEV (reference sequence). After removal of 10 bases from V and 8 bases from J, the junction contained 7 bases not matched to a gene. The CDR3 is 13 amino acids. CDR3 sequence reads: CATRRTGGYEQFF. CDR3 bases: TGTGCCACCCGAAGGACAGGGGGCTATGAGCAGTTCTTC.

The CDR3 loop reads CASSTSTGVGEAFF. The CDR3 region has the DNA TGTGCCAGCAGTACCTCGACAGGGGTCGGTGAAGCTTTCTTT. V and J are TRBV6-5 and TRBJ1-1; TRBD1 aligns across 8 bases. After removal of 5 bases from V and 7 bases from J, the junction contained 9 bases not matched to a gene. Germline V gene data show CDR1 as MNHEY and CDR2 as SVGAGI. This CDR3 contains 14 residues.

The chain recombines TRBV6-5 with TRBJ1-1; the match to TRBD1 covers 9 bases. The germline CDR1 and CDR2 sequences are MNHEY and SVGAGI. J was trimmed by 8 bases and V by 3 bases; bases with no gene match: 7. The CDR3 has 14 residues. The CDR3 sequence: CASSYSGTGTEAFF. CDR3 in DNA: TGTGCCAGCAGTTATTCCGGGACAGGGACGGAAGCTTTCTTT.

The CDR3 reads CASSLATGGDQPQHF. Written as DNA, the CDR3 is TGTGCCAGCAGCTTAGCAACAGGGGGCGATCAGCCCCAGCATTTT. This sequence joins TRBV7-2 and TRBJ1-5, with 9 bases matching TRBD1. V lost 0 bases, J lost 5 bases, and 2 bases stayed unmatched. Germline V gene sequence: CDR1 SGHTA, CDR2 FQGNSA. The CDR3 loop spans 15 amino acids. The complete variable domain, with remaining parts taken from reference TRBV7-2 and TRBJ1-5, reads GAGVSQSPSNKVTEKGKDVELRCDPISGHTALYWYRQSLGQGLEFLIYFQGNSAPDKSGLPSDRFSAERTGGSVSTLTIQRTQQEDSAVYLCASSLATGGDQPQHFGDGTRLSIL.

This chain connects TRBV4-2 to TRBJ1-4; D call uncertain. The CDR3 extends over 13 amino acids. Deletions cut 1 base from V and 7 bases from J, with 7 bases between. CDR1 and CDR2 from the germline V gene are LGHNA and YNFKEQ. DNA for the CDR3: TGTGCCAGCAGCCAAGTCCTTATTGAAAAACTGTTTTTT. It translates to CASSQVLIEKLFF.

This clone was seen a handful of times. The chain employs TRBV5-6 and TRBJ1-1, with 7 bases aligning to TRBD1. Germline V gives CDR1 SGHDT, CDR2 YYEEEE. The CDR3 totals 14 residues. With 4 bases clipped from V and 3 bases from J, the junction kept 6 bases outside the gene matches. CDR3 residues: CASSPGQPHTEAFF. The CDR3 DNA follows: TGTGCCAGCAGCCCGGGACAGCCACACACTGAAGCTTTCTTT.

The rearrangement links TRBV27 to TRBJ2-3, with TRBD2 matching over 7 bases. Germline values: CDR1 MNHEY, CDR2 SMNVEV (reference sequence). The CDR3 runs 16 residues. The V and J ends lost 5 bases and 3 bases, in that order; junction bases with no gene match: 11. The CDR3 DNA reads as TGTGCCAGCAGTGGACTAGGAGGGATGCGTACAGATACGCAGTATTTT. This sequence encodes CASSGLGGMRTDTQYF.

This chain connects TRBV7-3 to TRBJ1-6; possible D gene TRBD1, 6 bases. The CDR3 is made up of 16 amino acids. Trimming shortened V by 5 bases and J by 10 bases, and 21 bases separated the two germline ends. Germline lookup yields CDR1 SGHTA and CDR2 FQGTGA. The CDR3 sequence: CASSQMGGAQGSPLHF. In DNA form, the CDR3 reads TGTGCCAGCAGCCAAATGGGCGGAGCCCAGGGGTCACCCCTCCACTTT.

CDR3: CASSYQGGLNTGELFF. Here the CDR3 DNA reads TGTGCCAGCAGTTACCAAGGGGGCCTGAACACCGGGGAGCTGTTTTTT. V is TRBV6-5 and J is TRBJ2-2; TRBD1 matches 7 bases. The trim removed 2 bases at V and 1 base at J, leaving 4 bases unmatched. Germline values: CDR1 MNHEY, CDR2 SVGAGI. The CDR3 consists of 16 residues.

This clone has just one count. The V gene is TRBV4-2, the J gene TRBJ1-1; 8 bases are a match to TRBD1. The germline V gene has CDR1 LGHNA and CDR2 YNFKEQ. This CDR3 has 13 amino acids. V was pared by 6 bases and J by 4 bases, with 4 bases of the junction left unmatched. Written as DNA, the CDR3 is TGTGCCAGCAGTCATGACAGGGGCACTGAAGCTTTCTTT. As protein: CASSHDRGTEAFF.

This rearrangement joins TRBV7-3 to TRBJ2-2, with TRBD2 as a possible D gene (5 bases). CDR1 is SGHTA, CDR2 FQGTGA, per germline. V was clipped by 3 bases and J by 5 bases, with 13 bases between them. The CDR3 contains 15 residues. The DNA of the CDR3 is TGTGCCAGCAGCTTCTCTGGGAGTGGGACCGGGGAGCTGTTTTTT. It specifies CASSFSGSGTGELFF.

The chain employs TRBV7-9 and TRBJ1-6; D is unclear. Trimming took 8 bases from V and 5 from J, leaving 16 bases between them. Germline V lookup: CDR1 SEHNR, CDR2 FQNEAQ (reference sequence). The CDR3 spans 15 residues. The CDR3 DNA reads as TGTGCCAGCGGTAAGGAAAGCGGGCATAATTCACCCCTCCACTTT. It codes for CASGKESGHNSPLHF.

The chain is built from TRBV7-3 and TRBJ1-1, with D perhaps TRBD1 (5 bases). The CDR3 has 14 residues. V shed 5 bases and J shed 5 bases, with 15 bases lying between them. The germline V gene encodes CDR1 SGHTA and CDR2 FQGTGA. The CDR3 DNA follows: TGTGCCAGCAGCCTCCGTGGAGGGGTGACTGAAGCTTTCTTT. As protein: CASSLRGGVTEAFF.